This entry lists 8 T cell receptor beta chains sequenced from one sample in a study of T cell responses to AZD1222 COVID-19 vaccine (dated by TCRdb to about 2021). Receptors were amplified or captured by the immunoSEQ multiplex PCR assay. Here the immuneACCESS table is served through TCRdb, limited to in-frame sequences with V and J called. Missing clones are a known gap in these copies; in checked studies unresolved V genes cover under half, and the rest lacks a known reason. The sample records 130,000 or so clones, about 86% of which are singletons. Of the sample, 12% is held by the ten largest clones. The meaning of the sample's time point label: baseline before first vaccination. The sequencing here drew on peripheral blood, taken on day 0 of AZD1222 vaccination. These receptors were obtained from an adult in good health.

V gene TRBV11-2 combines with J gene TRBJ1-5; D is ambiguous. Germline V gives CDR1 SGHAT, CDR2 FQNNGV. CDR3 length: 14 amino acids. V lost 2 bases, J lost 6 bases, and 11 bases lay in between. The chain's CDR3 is CASSLSGEGQPQHF. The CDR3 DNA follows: TGTGCCAGCAGCTTATCCGGGGAAGGTCAGCCCCAGCATTTT. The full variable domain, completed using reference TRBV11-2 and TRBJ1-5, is EAGVAQSPRYKIIEKRQSVAFWCNPISGHATLYWYQQILGQGPKLLIQFQNNGVVDDSQLPKDRFSAERLKGVDSTLKIQPAKLEDSAVYLCASSLSGEGQPQHFGDGTRLSIL.

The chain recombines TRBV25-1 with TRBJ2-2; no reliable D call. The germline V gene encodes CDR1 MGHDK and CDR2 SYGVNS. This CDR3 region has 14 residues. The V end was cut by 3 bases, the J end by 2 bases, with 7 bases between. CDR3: CASSDWLNTGELFF. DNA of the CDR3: TGTGCCAGCAGTGACTGGCTCAACACCGGGGAGCTGTTTTTT.

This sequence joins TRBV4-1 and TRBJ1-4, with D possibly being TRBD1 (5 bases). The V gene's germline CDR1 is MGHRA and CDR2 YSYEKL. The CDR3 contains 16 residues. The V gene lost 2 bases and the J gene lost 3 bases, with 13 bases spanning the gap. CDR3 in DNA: TGCGCCAGCAGCCAACGGCAGGGTGTCCCTAATGAAAAACTGTTTTTT. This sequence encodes CASSQRQGVPNEKLFF.

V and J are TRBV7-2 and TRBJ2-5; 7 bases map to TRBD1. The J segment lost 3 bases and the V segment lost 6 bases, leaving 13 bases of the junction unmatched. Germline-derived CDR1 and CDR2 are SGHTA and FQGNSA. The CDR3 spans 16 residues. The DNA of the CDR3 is TGTGCCAGCAGACAAGGGGGCTCGAGTGACAAAGAGACCCAGTACTTC. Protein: CASRQGGSSDKETQYF.

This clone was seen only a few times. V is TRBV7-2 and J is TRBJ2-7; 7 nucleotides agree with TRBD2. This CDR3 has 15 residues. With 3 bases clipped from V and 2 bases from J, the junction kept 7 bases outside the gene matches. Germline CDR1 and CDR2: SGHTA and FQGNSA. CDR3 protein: CASSLGGSAAYEQYF. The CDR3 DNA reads TGTGCCAGCAGCTTGGGCGGGAGCGCCGCCTACGAGCAGTACTTC.

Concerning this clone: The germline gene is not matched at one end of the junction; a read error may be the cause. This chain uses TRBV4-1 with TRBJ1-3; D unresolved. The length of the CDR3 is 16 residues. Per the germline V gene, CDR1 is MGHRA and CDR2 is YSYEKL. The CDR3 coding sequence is TGCGCCAGCAGCCAAGATAGTAGGAATTCTGCAAACACCATATATTTT. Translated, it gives CASSQDSRNSANTIYF.

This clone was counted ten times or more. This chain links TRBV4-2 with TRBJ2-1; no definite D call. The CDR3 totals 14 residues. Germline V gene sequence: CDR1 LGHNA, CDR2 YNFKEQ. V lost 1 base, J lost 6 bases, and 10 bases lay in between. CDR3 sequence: CASSQGLDGNEQFF. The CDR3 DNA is TGTGCCAGCAGCCAAGGATTGGATGGCAATGAGCAGTTCTTC.

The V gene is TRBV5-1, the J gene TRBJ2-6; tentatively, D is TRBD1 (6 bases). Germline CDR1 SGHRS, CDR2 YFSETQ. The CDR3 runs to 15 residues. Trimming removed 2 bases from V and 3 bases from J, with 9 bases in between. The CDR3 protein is CASSLQGGGANVLTF. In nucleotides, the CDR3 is TGCGCCAGCAGCTTACAGGGTGGTGGGGCCAACGTCCTGACTTTC.